This T cell receptor (beta chain) was captured by sequencing in a study of brain T cells in children with intractable seizures. Whole-study results and caveats: Pre-surgery blood may have been undersampled, hiding some clones. Patients' HCMV serostatus was unknown; virus specificity rests on CDR3 similarity alone.

The table lists this clone with a count of one. Its target is unknown. As for time point: blood from clinic visit 5 months post-surgery; TSC patient then seizure free. Only cases whose brain tissue showed the highest T cell transcript signatures were sequenced. Before surgery, patients took at least one anti-epileptic drug. The method was immunoSEQ multiplex PCR; TCRdb's version includes in-frame clones alone and lacks a portion of them. The sample contains 340,000 or so clones, 93% of which appear only once. The V gene lost 6 bases and the J gene lost 2 bases, with 14 bases spanning the gap. Germline V lookup: CDR1 SQVTM, CDR2 ANQGSEA. The CDR3 covers 13 residues.

This material consisted of peripheral blood, taken more than 4 months after surgery. This rearrangement joins TRBV29-1 to TRBJ2-7; a possible D gene is TRBD1 (6 bases). The TCR originated in a boy under three years old with tuberous sclerosis and intractable seizures. In DNA form, the CDR3 reads TGCAGCGTCGGAGCGACAGGTGCCTACGAGCAGTACTTC. It encodes CSVGATGAYEQYF.